This TCR beta chain was identified in a study of radiotherapy plus CTLA-4 blockade in lung cancer (dated by TCRdb to between 2018 and 2020). A note on the overall study: Objective responses were observed in 18% of enrolled patients, and disease control was achieved in around 30%.

Overall study outcomes, separate from this receptor: After treatment with radiotherapy and ipilimumab, TCR clones that came from tumors expanded in the peripheral blood. The strongest predictors of response were reported to be early dynamic shifts in blood T cell clones along with a rise in serum interferon-beta following radiation.

This clone was observed a single time. Its recognized antigen is unknown. One base away there is no much larger clone; base qualities are not given. Focal radiation therapy combined with CTLA-4 blockade (ipilimumab) was tested in patients with chemo-refractory metastatic non-small-cell lung cancer. The CDR3 numbers 17 residues from cysteine through phenylalanine. The sequence is cut down to CDR3 DNA, 51 bases in frame from base 1. V is cut by 5 bases and J by 5 bases, and the space between the germline ends is 24 bases. Taken from the germline V gene, the CDR1 and CDR2 loops are SGHTA and FQGTGA. The library was obtained by the immunoSEQ multiplex PCR assay. In TCRdb, the immuneACCESS table is reduced to in-frame sequences with V and J assigned. These tables do not hold every clone; where another copy was compared, an unresolved V gene accounts for under half, and the others remain unexplained. This sample has about 110,000 clones in its table, and over 75% of those were observed once. The biggest ten clones account for 2% to 3% of the sample.

The starting material was peripheral blood, obtained from a patient treated with radiotherapy plus ipilimumab. The chain is assembled from TRBV7-3 and TRBJ1-2; TRBD1 is a possible D gene, resting on 6 matching bases. The sequence came from a human donor with non-small cell lung cancer that progressed on radiotherapy plus ipilimumab. Some clones in this sample may be carry-over from other donors' samples. The DNA sequence is as follows: TGTGCCAGCAGCCCTAGTTCCGGACAGCTAAACTATTATGGCTACACCTTC. Protein translation: CASSPSSGQLNYYGYTF.